A selection of T cell receptor beta chains follows, all from one sample in a study of blood T cells in healthy people across ages. From the 5' RACE reads, TCRdb called clonotypes with MiXCR, one entry per CDR3 protein. This table has about 1.4 million distinct CDR3 sequences, 59% appearing once. Sequenced sample: blood. Receptors were obtained from a man between 18 and 29 years old in good health. Each CDR3 is given with its conserved first and last residue. The D gene is left open where the match is weak. The size of a clone is reported for some rows only, either as once, few or many, or as a class for expanded clones.

J	V	size	D	DNA	CDR3
TRBJ2-3	TRBV20-1	-	TRBD1	TGCAGTGGGGACAGGGCGCAATCGCAGTATTTT	CSGDRAQSQYF
TRBJ2-3	TRBV7-7	-	-	TGTGCTAGCAGCTTATCGTTAGAGAACACAGATACGCAGTATTTT	CASSLSLENTDTQYF
TRBJ1-2	TRBV29-1	few	-	TGCAGCGTGACAACTAACTATGGCTACACCTTC	CSVTTNYGYTF
TRBJ2-5	TRBV21-1	-	-	TGTGCCCGCAACCCAGCTCGTAGGGGCACCCAAGAGACCCAGTACTTC	CARNPARRGTQETQYF
TRBJ2-1	TRBV5-1	few	TRBD1	TGCGCCAGCAGAATAAGACAGGGGGATACAAATGAGCAGTTCTTC	CASRIRQGDTNEQFF
TRBJ1-5	TRBV10-3	once	-	TGTGCCATCTCAGGAGGAGGTCTCGATCAGCCCCAGCATTTT	CAISGGGLDQPQHF
TRBJ2-3	TRBV25-1	few	-	TGTGCCAGCCTTGGACCCGAGGGCACAGATACGCAGTATTTT	CASLGPEGTDTQYF
TRBJ2-3	TRBV7-9	-	TRBD2	TGTGCCAGCGCAGCGGGGAGCACAGATACGCAGTATTTT	CASAAGSTDTQYF
TRBJ2-1	TRBV7-9	once	TRBD2	TGTGCCAGCAGCTTCCTAGCGGGAGTCTCGAGGTCCTACAATGAGCAGTTCTTC	CASSFLAGVSRSYNEQFF
TRBJ1-6	TRBV10-3	few	-	TGTGCCATCAGTGAGCTAAGGGGACCGAGAAATTCACCCCTCCACTTT	CAISELRGPRNSPLHF
TRBJ2-1	TRBV12-3/TRBV12-4	few	-	TGTGCCAGCAGTTTATGGGGGGGGCCAAGGAATGAGCAGTTCTTC	CASSLWGGPRNEQFF
TRBJ2-2	TRBV29-1	-	TRBD1	TGCAGCGTTGAAGGCCCTGAGGGACAGGGTAACACCGGGGGGCTGTTTTTT	CSVEGPEGQGNTGGLFF
TRBJ2-3	TRBV7-2	-	-	TGTGCCAGCAGCTCAGGGACTCCCCAGCTCTCTAGCACAGATACGCAGTATTTT	CASSSGTPQLSSTDTQYF
TRBJ1-2	TRBV7-2	-	-	TGTGCCAGCAGCTTAGAGGCTACAGGGAGGGACTATGGCTACACCTTC	CASSLEATGRDYGYTF
TRBJ2-3	TRBV28	-	-	TGTGCCAGCAGTTCCATAGCGGTAGGCACAGATACGCAGTATTTT	CASSSIAVGTDTQYF
TRBJ2-1	TRBV4-1	-	TRBD1	TGCGCCAGCAGCCGATCCGGGACAGGGATCAACAATGAGCAGTTCTTC	CASSRSGTGINNEQFF
TRBJ2-7	TRBV29-1	-	-	TGCAGCGTGCGCCGGGACTACGAGCAGTACTTC	CSVRRDYEQYF
TRBJ2-5	TRBV6-2/TRBV6-3	once	TRBD2	TGTGCCAGCAGTTCCGGACTAGTGGGTGGAGAGACCCAGTACTTC	CASSSGLVGGETQYF
TRBJ2-7	TRBV5-1	-	-	TGCGCCAGCGGGATTAGTGGCGGACGGGAGCAGTACTTC	CASGISGGREQYF
TRBJ1-6	TRBV6-1	-	-	TGTGCCAGCAGCGCGAGAGGGAGCGGTTCACCCCTCCACTTT	CASSARGSGSPLHF
TRBJ2-2	TRBV5-1	-	-	TGCGCCAGCAGCTTGGTAGAGTACACCGGGGAGCTGTTTTTT	CASSLVEYTGELFF
TRBJ2-3	TRBV6-2/TRBV6-3	-	-	TGTGCCAGCAGTTACTCTAGGACGAGAACAGATACGCAGTATTTT	CASSYSRTRTDTQYF
TRBJ1-2	TRBV5-5	few	TRBD1	TGTGCCAGCAGCTTTGGAGTCCTTGGCGGGACAGGGGCAAACTATGGCTACACCTTC	CASSFGVLGGTGANYGYTF
TRBJ2-7	TRBV11-2	-	TRBD2	TGTGCCAGCAGCCCGCCGACTAGCCCCCAATACGAGCAGTACTTC	CASSPPTSPQYEQYF
TRBJ1-1	TRBV29-1	-	TRBD1	TGCAGCGCCCACCCCTATACAGGGGATAGGCCTGAAGCTTTCTTT	CSAHPYTGDRPEAFF